Presented here are 14 T cell receptor beta chains from one specimen sequenced in a study of blood T cell repertoires in COVID-19 (dated by TCRdb to the early 2020s). Preparation of the library involved the immunoSEQ multiplex PCR assay. The table was pulled from immuneACCESS by TCRdb, which kept in-frame rearrangements only. Such tables lose some clones; where checked, under half of the loss comes from unresolved V genes, and the rest has no known cause. This sample is represented by about 260,000 clones; approximately 87% of them were singletons. Approximately 1.4% of the sample is in the top ten clones. The sequenced sample consisted of peripheral blood. Receptor source: a woman aged 40 to 50 who had recovered from COVID-19.

J is TRBJ2-2 and V is TRBV2; the D gene is possibly TRBD2 (5 bases). Trimming shortened V by 3 bases and J by 6 bases, and 8 bases separated the two germline ends. This CDR3 contains 13 residues. Germline CDR1 reads SNHLY; CDR2 reads FYNNEI. CDR3 bases: TGTGCCAGCAGTGATGAGGGCCCCGGGGAGCTGTTTTTT. Residues: CASSDEGPGELFF.

The V and J genes are TRBV27 and TRBJ2-1, with 14 bases matching TRBD2. V dropped 5 bases and J dropped 4; count of bases not matched to a gene: 13. Germline lookup yields CDR1 MNHEY and CDR2 SMNVEV (reference sequence). CDR3 size: 19 residues. CDR3: CASSVLTGTSGGRYNEQFF. For the CDR3, the DNA is TGTGCCAGCAGTGTATTGACCGGGACTAGCGGGGGTCGGTACAATGAGCAGTTCTTC.

The chain carries TRBV14 and TRBJ2-1, with a possible D match to TRBD1 (5 bases). Germline loops: CDR1 SGHDN, CDR2 FVKESK. Trimming pared 6 bases from V and 1 base from J, leaving 10 bases between. The CDR3 runs to 14 residues. Here the CDR3 DNA reads TGTGCCAGCAGAGCAGGGTGGTCCTACAATGAGCAGTTCTTC. Its translation: CASRAGWSYNEQFF. Full variable domain (rest looked up from reference TRBV14 and TRBJ2-1): EAGVTQFPSHSVIEKGQTVTLRCDPISGHDNLYWYRRVMGKEIKFLLHFVKESKQDESGMPNNRFLAERTGGTYSTLKVQPAELEDSGVYFCASRAGWSYNEQFFGPGTRLTVL.

This chain joins TRBV28 and TRBJ2-1, with D hard to call. CDR1 and CDR2 (germline): MDHEN, SYDVKM. V gave up 6 bases and J gave up 9 bases, with 9 bases separating them. CDR3 size: 11 residues. The CDR3 region is CASRSVSEQFF. CDR3 sequence (DNA): TGTGCCAGCAGGTCGGTATCTGAGCAGTTCTTC. The full variable domain, its missing parts supplied by reference TRBV28 and TRBJ2-1, is DVKVTQSSRYLVKRTGEKVFLECVQDMDHENMFWYRQDPGLGLRLIYFSYDVKMKEKGDIPEGYSVSREKKERFSLILESASTNQTSMYLCASRSVSEQFFGPGTRLTVL.

The rearrangement uses TRBV11-2 and TRBJ2-3, with 12 bases aligning to TRBD2. Unmatched junction bases numbered 5, after V lost 2 bases and J lost 2 bases. This CDR3 has 17 amino acids. Germline lookup yields CDR1 SGHAT and CDR2 FQNNGV. The CDR3 loop reads CASSLKLAGGSTDTQYF. CDR3 sequence (DNA): TGTGCCAGCAGCTTAAAACTAGCGGGGGGTTCCACAGATACGCAGTATTTT.

This clone is a singleton in its sample. The chain combines TRBV6-1 with TRBJ2-3, with unresolved D. Germline V gene sequence: CDR1 MNHNS, CDR2 SASEGT. There are 14 residues in the CDR3. Trimming pared 3 bases from V and 3 bases from J, leaving 10 bases between. The CDR3 is CASSDSIMTDTQYF. CDR3 bases: TGTGCCAGCAGTGATTCTATCATGACAGATACGCAGTATTTT.

The genes are TRBV5-1 and TRBJ2-5; D remains unclear. The CDR3 sequence is 14 residues long. Trimming stripped 2 bases from V and 5 bases from J, with 13 bases between. In germline, CDR1 is SGHRS, CDR2 YFSETQ. Here the CDR3 reads CASSFDRVGETQYF. For the CDR3, the DNA is TGCGCCAGCAGCTTTGACCGCGTCGGGGAGACCCAGTACTTC.

About this clone itself: Other DNA sequences in the sample encode the same CDR3. The chain uses TRBV12-3 or TRBV12-4 and TRBJ1-5; no clear D. Trimming took 2 bases from V and 2 from J, leaving 4 bases between them. This CDR3 has 13 amino acids. CDR3: CASSLSGNQPQHF. CDR3 in DNA: TGTGCCAGCAGTTTATCCGGCAATCAGCCCCAGCATTTT.

The chain employs TRBV11-3 and TRBJ2-3; 7 bases match TRBD2. The ends lost 2 bases at V and 11 bases at J; junction bases unmatched: 16. The germline CDR1 and CDR2 sequences are SGHNT and YENEEA. The CDR3 is made up of 16 amino acids. The CDR3 DNA sequence: TGTGCCAGCAGCTTACGGGCGGGGGTGCCCGCCAGTGAGCAGTATTTT. This translates into CASSLRAGVPASEQYF.

The rearrangement joins TRBV29-1 to TRBJ1-1; 7 positions agree with TRBD1. Germline V gives CDR1 SQVTM, CDR2 ANQGSEA. The CDR3 contains 12 residues. V lost 0 bases to trimming and J lost 8 bases; unmatched junction nucleotides: 3. The CDR3 DNA reads TGCAGCGTTGAAGAAGGGACAGCCGAAGCTTTCTTT. Its translation is CSVEEGTAEAFF.

The genes are TRBV19 and TRBJ2-2; 15 nucleotides agree with TRBD2. CDR3 length: 20 residues. CDR1 LNHDA and CDR2 SQIVND come from the germline V gene (reference sequence). J was trimmed by 2 bases and V by 3 bases; bases with no gene match: 10. CDR3 in DNA: TGTGCCAGTAGTATGGGATTCGGGACTAGCGGGGGGCTCAACACCGGGGAGCTGTTTTTT. This encodes CASSMGFGTSGGLNTGELFF.

The table lists this clone with a count of one. The rearrangement links TRBV5-4 to TRBJ2-6; D unclear. V lost 4 bases and J lost 2, with 13 bases in between. Germline V gives CDR1 SGHNT, CDR2 YYREEE (reference sequence). CDR3 length: 16 residues. The CDR3 DNA follows: TGTGCCAGCAGCCTCCTGAGGATGGCTGGGGCCAACGTCCTGACTTTC. Its translation: CASSLLRMAGANVLTF.

A word on this clone: At one boundary the junction diverges from the germline segment, which might be a read error. The rearrangement joins TRBV6-6 to TRBJ1-2; 7 nucleotides match TRBD1. Germline loops: CDR1 MNHNY, CDR2 SVGAGI (reference sequence). CDR3 length equals 11 residues. This chain's CDR3 is CASSHQGGASF. CDR3 DNA: TGTGCCAGCAGTCACCAAGGGGGCGCCTCCTTC.

The V gene is TRBV5-1, the J gene TRBJ2-5; 7 nucleotides match TRBD2. Losses at the gene ends were 5 bases for V and 2 bases for J; bases not matched to a gene: 3. The CDR3 has 13 residues. Germline CDR1 and CDR2: SGHRS and YFSETQ. CDR3 in amino acids: CASRAGEQETQYF. CDR3 bases: TGCGCCAGCAGGGCGGGGGAACAAGAGACCCAGTACTTC. The variable domain in full, with the rest retrieved from reference TRBV5-1 and TRBJ2-5, is KAGVTQTPRYLIKTRGQQVTLSCSPISGHRSVSWYQQTPGQGLQFLFEYFSETQRNKGNFPGRFSGRQFSNSRSEMNVSTLELGDSALYLCASRAGEQETQYFGPGTRLLVL.